This T cell receptor (beta chain) was found in a study of cytomegalovirus exposure and HLA in healthy donors (TCRdb year 2017). Turning to the overall study: In an earlier analysis of about 560 of the donors, 250 to 300 Gb of sequence data and 90 million to 130 million unique TCR beta sequences from some 170 million T cells were reported. Donor age, sex, ethnicity and CMV serostatus were compiled alongside the repertoire data. All discovery cohort repertoires had been generated on a single sequencing platform. Rather than using new phenotypic data, the later analysis identified candidate immune exposures from TCR beta sequences and from how often those sequences occurred across donors. Besides the first cohort of 666 subjects, a separate validation cohort made up of 120 different subjects was used. Because of strong linkage in the cohort, a few DR-DQ haplotypes were treated as single units for association and clustering. Typing coverage varied by locus: about 629-630 donors for A, B, C, DRB1 and DQB1; under 550 for DQA1; more than 600 for DPA1; under 490 for DPB1. The T cell repertoires of under 750 subjects were profiled by immunosequencing and related to cytomegalovirus serostatus. The study aimed to test whether cataloging public T cell receptors could reveal signatures of past pathogen exposure. Both class I and class II loci were covered by HLA typing, at four-digit resolution. Of the 300 to 450 genotyped donors, 65% to 90% were placed in the genetic ancestry cluster associated with self-reported Caucasian donors. An early release that covered several hundred HLA-typed donors contained approximately 300 gigabases of sequencing data and around 80 million unique TCR sequences. High-throughput TCR immunosequencing, statistical association of individual TCRs with disease status, and machine learning were combined to predict cytomegalovirus infection status. To decide whether each TCR beta V gene segment behaved as functional or pseudogenic, an earlier analysis of nearly 600 of the donors relied on high-throughput TCR beta sequencing. In a later genetic analysis, genome-wide SNP genotypes for about three fifths of the roughly 670 donors were used, and that subset was treated as a discovery cohort. Across 300 to 500 genotyped donors of the cohort, an average of about 250,000 unique TCR beta nucleotide sequences per donor were sequenced, and roughly 17% of those sequences were non-productive. A later analysis re-analyzed previously published TCR beta repertoires from 666 donors and added high-resolution HLA genotyping to study TCR occurrence patterns.

The cohort consisted of 600 to 700 healthy bone marrow donors. All cohort members were sampled while nominally healthy, although unrecorded immune exposures were likely present. The donor was CMV seronegative and belonged to the group of 350 to 400 seronegative cohort members. Every donor gave a peripheral blood sample, and the peripheral blood mononuclear cells from that sample were used for TCR beta sequencing. Genomic DNA extraction from the blood cell samples was performed with the Qiagen DNeasy Blood Extraction Kit. From its cysteine to its phenylalanine, the CDR3 spans 16 amino acids. Only CDR3 DNA remains: 48 bases, in frame from the first base. Between the V and J ends, shortened by 0 bases and 3 bases respectively, the junction contains 12 bases. The germline V gene (reference sequence) specifies LNHDA as CDR1 and SQIVND as CDR2. General findings and caveats noted by the study authors: Correlated functional status among segregating V segments might be attributable to linkage disequilibrium, but an unknown experimental factor could not be ruled out. Immune exposure information for the cohort was limited to CMV serostatus. Presence/absence analyses assumed roughly uniform sequencing depth across donors, an assumption that may not hold. HLA typing was unavailable for some donors at each locus, so association tests used only the typed subset. In a later analysis, several top co-occurrence clusters were reported to appear linked to parvovirus B19, influenza, CMV and Epstein-Barr virus. At a false discovery rate of 0.05, a later analysis linked roughly 17,000 TCR beta sequences to specific HLA alleles. According to a later analysis, most CMV-associated TCR beta chains appeared to be HLA-restricted, and the HLA associations seemed to be driven largely by CMV exposure. The study listed 150 to 200 TCR beta chains as associated with cytomegalovirus. In vitro tests confirmed that a few of the cytomegalovirus-associated TCR beta chains recognize cytomegalovirus antigens. Most TCR sequences were observed very rarely across donors, whereas some public TCRs were present in many individuals. A further reported finding was that TCR beta sequences accurately predicted the HLA-A and HLA-B alleles for most subjects in the first cohort. The authors suggested that the approach could potentially be extended to other disease states and immunological phenotypes. In an earlier analysis of about 540 of the donors, most TCR beta V segments were observed in productive rearrangements about 87% or about 30% of the time, broadly matching IMGT annotations. Roughly 17 rarely observed V segments, including chromosome 9 orphons, were excluded from the earlier analysis of several hundred of the donors because counts were too low. Some IMGT-functional V segments, including TRBV6-2 and TRBV6-3, could not be distinguished by the 87-base-pair reads and were therefore excluded. When HLA alleles, especially DR and DQ, strongly co-occurred, TCR associations were difficult to assign to individual alleles. The sequencing pipeline was judged likely to have produced a cluster of highly shared sequence variants as a technical artifact. A later genetic analysis reported fewer N-insertions in productive TCRs among donors in an Asian-associated ancestry cluster than the roughly 690-donor mean. In a later genetic analysis, a missense DCLRE1C variant was associated with V-gene and J-gene trimming of TCR beta chains, and the association was replicated in an independent cohort. The cohort was sequenced for TCR beta chains only, and without alpha or paired-chain data the features that could be detected were limited. In a later analysis, HLA-associated TCR beta chains were found to be more clonally expanded and to have lower generation probabilities than equally common non-associated chains. According to a later analysis, TCR association rates differed among HLA loci, with DRB1 alleles showing the most associated TCRs and HLA-C alleles showing the fewest. Cytomegalovirus status was reported to be diagnosed by the classifier with high specificity and sensitivity in both the original and validation cohorts.

The library was built by means of the immunoSEQ multiplex PCR assay. For the multiplex PCR, a mixture combining 60 forward primers for TCR Vbeta segments and 13 reverse primers for TCR Jbeta segments was used. A multiplex PCR assay on genomic DNA amplified the CDR3 region of rearranged TCR beta genes. On the Illumina HiSeq System, the amplified TCR beta libraries were sequenced as 87-base-pair reads. Per the original workflow: A later analysis counted some 80 million unique TCR beta chains across the 550 to 750 repertoires, and around 9.9 million of these chains were shared by at least two donors. A nearest-neighbor algorithm error-corrected the raw reads and collapsed the reads into unique sequences, merging closely related sequences to remove PCR and sequencing errors. V, D and J gene segments were assigned by aligning CDR3 sequences to IMGT reference sequences. Each retained sequence needed at least a six-nucleotide match to both a V gene segment and a J gene segment. Rearrangements were classified as productive when the CDR3 lacked stop codons and remained in frame with V and J, and all other rearrangements were classified as non-productive. Following IMGT convention, CDR3 was defined as the stretch from the second conserved V-encoded cysteine to the conserved J-encoded phenylalanine. Sequences without an unambiguous match to a single V gene segment were excluded from the earlier analysis of several hundred of the donors. An earlier analysis of a few hundred of the donors called V segments functional above 56.7% productive rearrangements and segregating when the between-donor standard deviation exceeded 5%. A statistical classification framework was built to diagnose cytomegalovirus status from the catalog of TCR beta chain sequences. In a later analysis, V and J genes were assigned by comparing TCR nucleotide sequences against IMGT/GENE-DB human TR gene sequences. In a later analysis, CDR3 sequences and most-parsimonious VDJ recombination scenarios were assigned using the TCRdist pipeline. A later analysis defined each TCR beta chain by its CDR3 amino acid sequence plus V-gene family, and excluded reads lacking a unique V-gene family. As a way to deal with suspected cross-contamination and a sequencing artifact, a later analysis dropped 450 to 600 nucleotide sequences that were highly shared and had low generation probability. In a later analysis, a clonal expansion index for each public chain was calculated from normalized within-repertoire ranks of inferred template counts. Generation probabilities in a later analysis came from a VDJ recombination model fitted to out-of-frame rearrangements, and those results were checked against IGoR. A later analysis scored TCR-TCR, TCR-HLA and TCR-CMV co-occurrence with hypergeometric tests, applying a repertoire-size bias correction to TCR pairs. A later analysis estimated false discovery rates by permuting HLA or CMV assignments 20 times. In a later analysis, co-occurring TCRs were grouped with DBSCAN, and TCRdist sequence similarity was added when clustering was performed within HLA-allele-positive subsets. Co-occurrence clustering excluded repertoires with fewer than 30,000 or more than 120,000 public chains, plus five with anomalous nucleotide sharing. The table was pulled from immuneACCESS by TCRdb, which kept in-frame rearrangements only. Such tables lose some clones; where checked, under half of the loss comes from unresolved V genes, and the rest has no known cause. That table is the source of V, J and clone size, and D and trimming were worked out from the DNA. The sample includes over 250,000 clones, with under 80% observed a single time. The ten top clones hold 2% to 2.5% of the sample.

This clone appeared once. The target of this receptor is not known. Nothing much larger sits one base from this clone, and base qualities are not available. This receptor was obtained from a female donor in good health and CMV-seronegative. In this chain, TRBV19 is recombined with TRBJ2-1, and perhaps TRBD2 as D gene, on 6 matching bases. The sequenced sample consisted of PBMCs. The bases read TGTGCCAGTAGTATAGATACCCAGCGGGTCTACAATGAGCAGTTCTTC. This encodes CASSIDTQRVYNEQFF.